This T cell receptor beta chain was identified during a study of blood T cell repertoires in COVID-19. Study-wide context: Acute and convalescent COVID-19 specimens originated in the United States, Italy and Spain.

From germline, CDR1 is SQVTM and CDR2 ANQGSEA. The CDR3 runs to 15 residues. V was cut by 1 base and J by 3 bases, with 16 bases left in between. Allocation to cohorts depended on clinical history reported by the participants. Assay used: immunoSEQ multiplex PCR; TCRdb lists only in-frame clones, some missing. The sample lists 250,000 or so clones, about four fifths occurring once. The chain has TRBV29-1 and TRBJ2-7; perhaps TRBD1 as D (6 bases). This TCR was sampled from a man in his forties or fifties who had recovered from COVID-19. The material sequenced was PBMCs or T cells enriched from blood (not recorded which). DNA for the CDR3: TGCAGCGTTGAAGGGTATGGGACACGACACTACGAGCAGTACTTC. Residues: CSVEGYGTRHYEQYF.